The TCR beta chain under discussion was sequenced for a study of regulatory T cells in long-lasting Graves disease. Both iRepertoire HTBI primers and Arm-PCR of CDR3 regions were used to build the TCR beta libraries. TCRdb re-called the multiplex PCR reads through MiXCR, storing one row per CDR3 protein. The sample holds 400,000 to 500,000 distinct CDR3 sequences, about a fifth seen once. Note on this clonotype: Its antigen is not identified.

Findings and caveats of the study: Since the sample size was small, accuracy may have been reduced.

The CDR3 runs 13 residues. V lost 2 bases, J lost 6 bases, and 13 bases lay in between. Germline CDR1 is DFQATT and CDR2 is SNEGSKA (reference sequence). Time point given: persistent/refractory GD, antithyroid drugs over 5 years with positive TRAb. After RNA was extracted from PBMCs, the TCR library was made from it. The V and J genes are TRBV20-1 and TRBJ1-2; D not certain. This TCR derives from a female donor with Graves disease. This material consisted of peripheral blood mononuclear cells (PBMCs), taken when the disease was refractory, from a patient treated with antithyroid drugs. The chain's CDR3 is CSARKRTGDGYTF. The CDR3, as DNA: TGCAGTGCTAGAAAACGGACCGGGGATGGCTACACCTTC.